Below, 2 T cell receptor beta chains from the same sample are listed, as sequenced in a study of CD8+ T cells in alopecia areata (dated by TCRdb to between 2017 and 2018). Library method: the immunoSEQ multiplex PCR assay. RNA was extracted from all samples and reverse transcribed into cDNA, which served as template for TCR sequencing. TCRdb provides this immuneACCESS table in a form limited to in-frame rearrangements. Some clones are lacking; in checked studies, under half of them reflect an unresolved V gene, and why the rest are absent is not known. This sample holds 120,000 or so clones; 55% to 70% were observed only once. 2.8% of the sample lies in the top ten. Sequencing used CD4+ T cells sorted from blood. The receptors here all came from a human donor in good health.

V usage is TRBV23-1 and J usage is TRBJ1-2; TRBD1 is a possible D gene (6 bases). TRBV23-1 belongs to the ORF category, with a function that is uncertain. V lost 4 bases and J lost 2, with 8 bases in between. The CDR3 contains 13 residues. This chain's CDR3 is CASSLQGNYGYTF. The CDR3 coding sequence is TGCGCCAGCAGTCTCCAGGGGAACTATGGCTACACCTTC.

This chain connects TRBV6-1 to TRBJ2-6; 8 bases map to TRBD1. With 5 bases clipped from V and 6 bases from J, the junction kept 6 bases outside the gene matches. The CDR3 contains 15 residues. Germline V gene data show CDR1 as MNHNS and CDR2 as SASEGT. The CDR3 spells CASSPRTGTANVLTF. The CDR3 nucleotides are TGTGCCAGCAGTCCCCGGACAGGGACGGCCAACGTCCTGACTTTC.